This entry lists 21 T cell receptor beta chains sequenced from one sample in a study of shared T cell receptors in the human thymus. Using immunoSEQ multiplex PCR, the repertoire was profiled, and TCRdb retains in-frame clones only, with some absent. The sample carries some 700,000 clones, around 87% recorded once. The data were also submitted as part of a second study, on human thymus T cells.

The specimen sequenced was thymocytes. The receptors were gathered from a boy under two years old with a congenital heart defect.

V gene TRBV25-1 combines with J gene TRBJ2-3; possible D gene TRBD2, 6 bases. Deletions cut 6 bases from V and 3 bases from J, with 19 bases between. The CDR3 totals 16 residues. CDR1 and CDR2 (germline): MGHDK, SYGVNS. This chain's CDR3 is CASSSHRRRGTDTQYF. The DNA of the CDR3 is TGTGCCAGCAGCTCACATCGGAGGAGGGGTACAGATACGCAGTATTTT.

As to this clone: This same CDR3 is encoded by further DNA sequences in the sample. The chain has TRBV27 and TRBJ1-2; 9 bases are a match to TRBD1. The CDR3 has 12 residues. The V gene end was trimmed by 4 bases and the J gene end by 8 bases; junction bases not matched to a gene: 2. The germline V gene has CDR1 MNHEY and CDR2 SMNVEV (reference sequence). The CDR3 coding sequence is TGTGCCAGCAGTTCGACAGGGGGAGGCTACACCTTC. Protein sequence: CASSSTGGGYTF.

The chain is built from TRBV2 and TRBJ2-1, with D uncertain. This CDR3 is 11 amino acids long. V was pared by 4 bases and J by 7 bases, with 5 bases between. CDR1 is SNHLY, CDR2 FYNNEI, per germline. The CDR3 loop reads CASSARNEQFF. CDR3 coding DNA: TGTGCCAGCAGTGCCCGGAATGAGCAGTTCTTC.

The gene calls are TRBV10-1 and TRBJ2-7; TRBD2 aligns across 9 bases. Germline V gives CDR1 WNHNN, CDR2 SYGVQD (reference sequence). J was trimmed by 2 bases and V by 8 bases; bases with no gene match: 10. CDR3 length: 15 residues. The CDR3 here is CASGPQREDPYEQYF. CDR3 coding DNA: TGCGCCAGCGGACCGCAGCGGGAGGACCCCTACGAGCAGTACTTC.

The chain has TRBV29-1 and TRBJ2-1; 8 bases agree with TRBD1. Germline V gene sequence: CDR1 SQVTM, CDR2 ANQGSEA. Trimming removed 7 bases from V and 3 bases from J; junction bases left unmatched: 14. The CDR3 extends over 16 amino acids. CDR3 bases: TGCAGCGCCATGGGGAGGTTTACAGGGGGCTACAATGAGCAGTTCTTC. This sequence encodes CSAMGRFTGGYNEQFF.

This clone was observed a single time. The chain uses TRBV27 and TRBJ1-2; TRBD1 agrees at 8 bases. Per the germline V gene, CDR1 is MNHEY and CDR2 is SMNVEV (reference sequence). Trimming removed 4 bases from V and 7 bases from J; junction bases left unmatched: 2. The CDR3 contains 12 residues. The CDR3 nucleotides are TGTGCCAGCAGTTCTGGACAGGGTGGCTACACCTTC. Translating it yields CASSSGQGGYTF.

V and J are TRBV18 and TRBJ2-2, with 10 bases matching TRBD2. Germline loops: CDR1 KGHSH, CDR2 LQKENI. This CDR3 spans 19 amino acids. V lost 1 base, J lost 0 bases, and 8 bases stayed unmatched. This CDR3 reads CASSPQQREGFANTGELFF. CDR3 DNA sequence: TGTGCCAGCTCACCACAGCAGCGGGAGGGATTCGCGAACACCGGGGAGCTGTTTTTT.

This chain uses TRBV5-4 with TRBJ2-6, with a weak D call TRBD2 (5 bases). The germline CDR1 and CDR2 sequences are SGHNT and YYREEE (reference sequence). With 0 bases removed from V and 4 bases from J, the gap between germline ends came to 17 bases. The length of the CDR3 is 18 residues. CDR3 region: CASSLVTTTGGGANVLTF. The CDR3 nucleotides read TGTGCCAGCAGCTTGGTGACCACCACCGGAGGCGGGGCCAACGTCCTGACTTTC.

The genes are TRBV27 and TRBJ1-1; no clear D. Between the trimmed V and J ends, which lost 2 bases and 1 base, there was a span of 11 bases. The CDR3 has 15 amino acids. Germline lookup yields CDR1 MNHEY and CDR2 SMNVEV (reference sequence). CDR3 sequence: CASSLHSQENTEAFF. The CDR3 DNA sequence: TGTGCCAGCAGTTTACACAGTCAGGAGAACACTGAAGCTTTCTTT.

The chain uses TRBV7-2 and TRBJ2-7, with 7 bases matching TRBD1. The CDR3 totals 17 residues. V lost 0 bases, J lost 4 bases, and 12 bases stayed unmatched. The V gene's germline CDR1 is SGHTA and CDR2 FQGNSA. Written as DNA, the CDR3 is TGTGCCAGCAGCTTAGCTGTGTACAGGGGCGATCCTTACGAGCAGTACTTC. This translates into CASSLAVYRGDPYEQYF.

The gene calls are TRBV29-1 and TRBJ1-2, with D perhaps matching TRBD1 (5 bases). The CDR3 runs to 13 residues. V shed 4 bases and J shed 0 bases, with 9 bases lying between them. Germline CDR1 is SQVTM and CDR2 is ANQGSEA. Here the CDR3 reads CSVGGGTNYGYTF. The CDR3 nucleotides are TGCAGCGTTGGGGGGGGAACTAACTATGGCTACACCTTC. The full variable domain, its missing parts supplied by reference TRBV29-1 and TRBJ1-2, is SAVISQKPSRDICQRGTSLTIQCQVDSQVTMMFWYRQQPGQSLTLIATANQGSEATYESGFVIDKFPISRPNLTFSTLTVSNMSPEDSSIYLCSVGGGTNYGYTFGSGTRLTVV.

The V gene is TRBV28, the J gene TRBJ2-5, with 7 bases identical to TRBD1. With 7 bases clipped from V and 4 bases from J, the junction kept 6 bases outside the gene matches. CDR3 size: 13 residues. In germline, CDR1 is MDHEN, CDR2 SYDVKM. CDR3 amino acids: CASTIAGGETQYF. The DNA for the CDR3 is TGTGCCAGCACCATTGCAGGGGGAGAGACCCAGTACTTC.

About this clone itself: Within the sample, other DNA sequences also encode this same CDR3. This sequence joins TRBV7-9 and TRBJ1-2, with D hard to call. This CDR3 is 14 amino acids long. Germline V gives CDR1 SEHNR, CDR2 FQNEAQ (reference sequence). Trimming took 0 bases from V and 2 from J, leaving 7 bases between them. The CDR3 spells CASSLARGNYGYTF. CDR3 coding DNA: TGTGCCAGCAGCTTAGCTCGGGGAAACTATGGCTACACCTTC.

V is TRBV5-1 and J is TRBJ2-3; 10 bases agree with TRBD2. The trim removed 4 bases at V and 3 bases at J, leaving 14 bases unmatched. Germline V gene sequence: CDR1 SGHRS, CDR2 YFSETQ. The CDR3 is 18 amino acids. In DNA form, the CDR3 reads TGCGCCAGCAGCCCGACGAAGCGGGAGGGCCAGTGGACAGATACGCAGTATTTT. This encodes CASSPTKREGQWTDTQYF.

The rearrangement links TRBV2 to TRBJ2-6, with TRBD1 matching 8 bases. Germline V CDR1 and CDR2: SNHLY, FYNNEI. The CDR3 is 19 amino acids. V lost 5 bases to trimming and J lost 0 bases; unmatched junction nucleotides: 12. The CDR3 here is CASSQTGAALLSGANVLTF. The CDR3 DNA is TGTGCCAGCAGTCAGACAGGGGCCGCACTCCTCTCTGGGGCCAACGTCCTGACTTTC.

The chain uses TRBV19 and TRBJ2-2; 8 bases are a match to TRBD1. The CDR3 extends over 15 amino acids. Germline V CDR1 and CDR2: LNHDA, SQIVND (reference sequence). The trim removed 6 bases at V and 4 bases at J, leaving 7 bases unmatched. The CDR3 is CASRGTGYGTGELFF. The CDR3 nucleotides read TGTGCCAGTAGGGGGACAGGATACGGCACCGGGGAGCTGTTTTTT. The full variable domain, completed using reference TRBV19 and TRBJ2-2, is DGGITQSPKYLFRKEGQNVTLSCEQNLNHDAMYWYRQDPGQGLRLIYYSQIVNDFQKGDIAEGYSVSREKKESFPLTVTSAQKNPTAFYLCASRGTGYGTGELFFGEGSRLTVL.

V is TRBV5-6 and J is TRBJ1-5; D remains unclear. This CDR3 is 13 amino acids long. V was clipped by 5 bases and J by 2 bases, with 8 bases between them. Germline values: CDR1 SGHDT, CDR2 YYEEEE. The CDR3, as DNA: TGTGCCAGCAGTTCAGGCGGCAATCAGCCCCAGCATTTT. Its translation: CASSSGGNQPQHF.

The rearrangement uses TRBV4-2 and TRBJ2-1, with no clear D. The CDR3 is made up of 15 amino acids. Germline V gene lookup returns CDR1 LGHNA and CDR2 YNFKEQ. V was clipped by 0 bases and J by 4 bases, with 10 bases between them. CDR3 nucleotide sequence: TGTGCCAGCAGCCAAGATCCGTACATTTACAATGAGCAGTTCTTC. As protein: CASSQDPYIYNEQFF.

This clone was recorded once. Here the CDR3 reads CASRHGTSGSVGEQYF. Written as DNA, the CDR3 is TGTGCCAGCAGGCATGGGACTAGCGGGAGTGTGGGGGAGCAGTACTTC. This chain uses TRBV27 with TRBJ2-7; TRBD2 agrees at 14 bases. Germline lookup yields CDR1 MNHEY and CDR2 SMNVEV (reference sequence). The V gene end was trimmed by 6 bases and the J gene end by 7 bases; junction bases not matched to a gene: 11. The CDR3 totals 16 residues.

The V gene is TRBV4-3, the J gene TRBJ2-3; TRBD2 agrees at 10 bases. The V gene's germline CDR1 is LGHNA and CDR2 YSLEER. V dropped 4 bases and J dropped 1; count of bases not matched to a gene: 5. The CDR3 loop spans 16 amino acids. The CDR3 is CASSPIAGGGTDTQYF. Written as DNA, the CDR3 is TGCGCCAGCAGCCCTATAGCGGGAGGCGGCACAGATACGCAGTATTTT.

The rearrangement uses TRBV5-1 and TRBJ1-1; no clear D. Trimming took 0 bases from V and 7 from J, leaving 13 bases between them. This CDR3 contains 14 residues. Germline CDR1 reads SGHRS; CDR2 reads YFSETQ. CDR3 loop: CASSLALIGDEAFF. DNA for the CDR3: TGCGCCAGCAGCTTGGCCTTAATCGGAGATGAAGCTTTCTTT.